This T cell receptor (beta chain) was sequenced for a study of response to subunit inactivated influenza vaccine. TCRdb re-derived calls from the RT-PCR reads in MiXCR, one entry per CDR3 protein. The sample lists some 850,000 distinct CDR3 sequences, 15% to 20% occurring once. Germline lookup yields CDR1 SGHDT and CDR2 YYEEEE. CDR3 length: 16 amino acids. Deletions cut 0 bases from V and 5 bases from J, with 17 bases between. Study observations and caveats: Each seasonal flu vaccination may recruit only limited new T cells, authors suggested.

The table lists this clonotype with a few counts. Its antigen is currently unknown. The TCR was taken from a man in his fifties who received an inactivated influenza vaccine. The chain links TRBV5-6 to TRBJ2-5; D is ambiguous. The source material was PBMCs from blood, sampled about 5 days after vaccination. CDR3 in DNA: TGTGCCAGCAGCTTGGCCCTAATTCCTAGGGCGGAGACCCAGTACTTC. It yields the protein CASSLALIPRAETQYF.